The following is a T cell receptor (beta chain) sequence with its context. What it binds is unknown. This record comes from a study of cytomegalovirus exposure and HLA in healthy donors. Study conclusions and caveats: An analysis was carried out at a later point. It showed that HLA-associated TCR beta chains were more clonally expanded than equally common non-associated chains. It was reported that TCR beta sequences correctly inferred the HLA-A and HLA-B alleles for most subjects.

This cohort consisted of healthy bone marrow donors. PCR primers comprised 60 Vbeta and 13 Jbeta primers. This table comes from immunoSEQ multiplex PCR, and its TCRdb copy is limited to in-frame clones, with some not included. The sample has some 140,000 clones, 70% to 90% seen once. The CDR3 totals 13 residues. The V gene's germline CDR1 is WSHSY and CDR2 SAAADI. The V and J ends lost 3 bases and 4 bases respectively, with 9 bases between them. This TCR came from a middle-aged woman in good health and CMV-seropositive. The sequencing sample was made of PBMCs. The V gene is TRBV10-2, the J gene TRBJ1-1; D is ambiguous. The CDR3 bases are TGCGCCAGCAGTGAAATGGGGAGCACTGAAGCTTTCTTT. This translates into CASSEMGSTEAFF.